This T cell receptor (beta chain) derives from a study of blood T cell repertoires in COVID-19. The method was immunoSEQ multiplex PCR; TCRdb's version includes in-frame clones alone and lacks a portion of them. Counted here are 110,000 to 150,000 clones, roughly 78% occurring once; the ten biggest clones make up 5% to 6.5%. Participant age was about 18 to 95 years, and participants resided in roughly 24 US areas. This clone was seen once. The CDR3 spans 16 residues. CDR1 and CDR2 (germline): SGHKS, YYEKEE (reference sequence). The junction had 7 bases not matched to a gene; V was cut back by 5 bases and J by 0 bases.

This clonotype originated in a woman aged 45-65 years who had recovered from COVID-19. The V gene is TRBV5-5, the J gene TRBJ2-3, with 9 nucleotides matching TRBD1. Sequencing was done on a sample of PBMCs or T cells enriched from blood (not recorded which). CDR3 bases: TGTGCCAGCAGATTAGGGGACAGGGCTAGCACAGATACGCAGTATTTT. As protein: CASRLGDRASTDTQYF. Looking up the rest from reference TRBV5-5 and TRBJ2-3 gives the full variable domain: DAGVTQSPTHLIKTRGQQVTLRCSPISGHKSVSWYQQVLGQGPQFIFQYYEKEERGRGNFPDRFSARQFPNYSSELNVNALLLGDSALYLCASRLGDRASTDTQYFGPGTRLTVL.